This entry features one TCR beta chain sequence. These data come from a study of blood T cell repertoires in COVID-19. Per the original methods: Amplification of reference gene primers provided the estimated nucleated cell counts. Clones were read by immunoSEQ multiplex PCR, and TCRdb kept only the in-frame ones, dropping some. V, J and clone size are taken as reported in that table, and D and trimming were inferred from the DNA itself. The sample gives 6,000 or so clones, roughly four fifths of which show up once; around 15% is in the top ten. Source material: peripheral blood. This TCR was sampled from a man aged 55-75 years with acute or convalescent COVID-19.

In DNA form, the CDR3 reads TGCGCCAGCAGCCAACAGACAGGACCTAGCGAGCAGTACTTC. As protein: CASSQQTGPSEQYF. The chain couples TRBV4-3 to TRBJ2-7, with a tentative D call TRBD1 (6 bases). There are 14 residues in the CDR3. V was trimmed by 2 bases and J by 6 bases, leaving 14 bases between them. Per germline, CDR1 LGHNA and CDR2 YSLEER.